One sample yielded the 14 T cell receptor beta chains listed below, sequenced in a study of T cell changes during pregnancy in multiple sclerosis. Clones were read by immunoSEQ multiplex PCR, and TCRdb kept only the in-frame ones, dropping some. The top ten hold approximately 4.7% of the sample, which has around 30,000 clones, approximately 89% seen once. The sequences come from CD8+ T cells from peripheral blood mononuclear cells, collected in the first trimester of pregnancy. These receptors came from a female donor with multiple sclerosis, enrolled in a pregnancy study.

The J gene is TRBJ2-7, the V gene TRBV7-2, with D possibly TRBD2 on 6 matching bases. Germline assignment: CDR1 SGHTA and CDR2 FQGNSA. The CDR3 is 15 residues long. The germline V and J ends were trimmed by 1 base and 4 bases, with 14 bases remaining between them. CDR3: CASSLVPSEVYEQYF. The DNA of the CDR3 is TGTGCCAGCAGCTTAGTTCCTAGCGAAGTATACGAGCAGTACTTC.

The chain employs TRBV9 and TRBJ1-5, with a possible D match to TRBD1 (5 bases). Deletions cut 3 bases from V and 4 bases from J, with 14 bases between. The CDR3 is 15 residues long. Germline V gene lookup returns CDR1 SGDLS and CDR2 YYNGEE. CDR3 sequence (DNA): TGTGCCAGCAGCGCCGACGGGGGGGGGAATCAGCCCCAGCATTTT. Protein product: CASSADGGGNQPQHF.

This chain connects TRBV5-4 to TRBJ1-1; 7 bases are a match to TRBD1. J lost 1 base, V lost 4 bases, and 10 bases had no gene match. Germline V gene sequence: CDR1 SGHNT, CDR2 YYREEE (reference sequence). CDR3 length: 16 residues. The CDR3 region has the DNA TGTGCCAGCAGCCCCCTCGGGACAGCCGAGAACACTGAAGCTTTCTTT. It specifies CASSPLGTAENTEAFF.

The rearrangement uses TRBV29-1 and TRBJ1-2, with 8 positions matching TRBD1. The CDR3 is made up of 21 amino acids. CDR1 SQVTM and CDR2 ANQGSEA come from the germline V gene. The junction had 29 bases not matched to a gene; V was cut back by 6 bases and J by 2 bases. The CDR3 DNA reads as TGCAGCGTGGGGTCCGCTCGACCGAAAAACTCGCCCGGGACAGGAAACTATGGCTACACCTTC. Amino acids: CSVGSARPKNSPGTGNYGYTF.

This chain joins TRBV11-2 and TRBJ1-6; D perhaps matches TRBD1 (6 bases). The CDR3 is 14 amino acids. The V and J ends lost 7 bases and 10 bases respectively, with 17 bases between them. CDR1 and CDR2 from the germline V gene are SGHAT and FQNNGV. The CDR3: CASNLWGRASPLHF. In DNA form, the CDR3 reads TGTGCCAGCAACCTATGGGGGCGAGCGTCACCCCTCCACTTT.

This rearrangement joins TRBV6-1 to TRBJ1-1; no reliable D call. Germline V gives CDR1 MNHNS, CDR2 SASEGT. The CDR3 spans 12 residues. V lost 7 bases to trimming and J lost 1 base, with 7 bases between them. The CDR3 DNA sequence: TGTGCCAGCATTTACACGAACACTGAAGCTTTCTTT. Its translation: CASIYTNTEAFF.

This clone was observed a single time. V is TRBV7-9 and J is TRBJ2-1, with D possibly TRBD2 on 6 matching bases. The CDR3 is made up of 16 amino acids. CDR1 SEHNR and CDR2 FQNEAQ come from the germline V gene (reference sequence). Trimming took 5 bases from V and 2 from J, leaving 16 bases between them. CDR3 DNA: TGTGCCAGCAGCGAACGGATAGCGGTCACCTACAATGAGCAGTTCTTC. It specifies CASSERIAVTYNEQFF. Full variable domain (rest looked up from reference TRBV7-9 and TRBJ2-1): DTGVSQNPRHKITKRGQNVTFRCDPISEHNRLYWYRQTLGQGPEFLTYFQNEAQLEKSRLLSDRFSAERPKGSFSTLEIQRTEQGDSAMYLCASSERIAVTYNEQFFGPGTRLTVL.

The chain carries TRBV5-6 and TRBJ2-1; 11 positions match TRBD2. Germline loops: CDR1 SGHDT, CDR2 YYEEEE. CDR3 length equals 18 residues. V lost 4 bases and J lost 7; bases outside the gene matches: 16. CDR3 amino acids: CASSRNLPSGLAVNEQFF. In DNA form, the CDR3 reads TGTGCCAGCAGCCGAAACCTCCCGTCGGGACTAGCGGTGAATGAGCAGTTCTTC.

A remark on this clone: At one of its ends the junction is not consistent with the germline gene, which may arise from a read error. The CDR3 nucleotides are TGCGCCAGCAGCCAAACTATAGCGGGAGGCCCGAACTTC. Translated: CASSQTIAGGPNF. V and J are TRBV4-1 and TRBJ2-7, with TRBD2 matching over 10 bases. Germline values: CDR1 MGHRA, CDR2 YSYEKL. This CDR3 has 13 residues.

V and J are TRBV7-9 and TRBJ2-7; weak D call: TRBD2 (5 bases). The length of the CDR3 is 15 residues. V lost 5 bases to trimming and J lost 4 bases, with 18 bases between them. CDR1 is SEHNR and CDR2 is FQNEAQ in the germline V gene (reference sequence). This CDR3 reads CASSHAFGSGYEQYF. Written as DNA, the CDR3 is TGTGCCAGCAGCCACGCGTTTGGGAGTGGTTACGAGCAGTACTTC.

This clone appeared a single time. The chain recombines TRBV4-1 with TRBJ2-3; the D is unclear. The CDR3 length is 16 residues. Germline CDR1 is MGHRA and CDR2 is YSYEKL. Between the trimmed V and J ends, which lost 1 base and 0 bases, there was a span of 11 bases. CDR3 nucleotide sequence: TGCGCCAGCAGCCAAGCAGTCAGGCCTAGCACAGATACGCAGTATTTT. Amino acids: CASSQAVRPSTDTQYF.

The chain is built from TRBV7-2 and TRBJ1-5; TRBD1 agrees at 8 bases. The CDR3 is made up of 15 amino acids. The V gene end was trimmed by 4 bases and the J gene end by 5 bases; junction bases not matched to a gene: 7. Germline values: CDR1 SGHTA, CDR2 FQGNSA. The CDR3 region is CASSSGQGFHQPQHF. Written as DNA, the CDR3 is TGTGCCAGCAGCTCCGGACAGGGATTTCATCAGCCCCAGCATTTT. Complete variable domain (other parts from reference TRBV7-2 and TRBJ1-5): GAGVSQSPSNKVTEKGKDVELRCDPISGHTALYWYRQSLGQGLEFLIYFQGNSAPDKSGLPSDRFSAERTGGSVSTLTIQRTQQEDSAVYLCASSSGQGFHQPQHFGDGTRLSIL.

This clone was seen only a few times. The chain employs TRBV6-5 and TRBJ2-7, with a tentative D call TRBD1 (5 bases). There are 15 residues in the CDR3. Germline V gene sequence: CDR1 MNHEY, CDR2 SVGAGI. The V end lost 0 bases, the J end lost 3 bases, and 12 bases lay between the germline ends. This CDR3 reads CASSYSFDRDYEQYF. The DNA of the CDR3 is TGTGCCAGCAGTTACTCCTTCGACAGAGACTACGAGCAGTACTTC.

The chain has TRBV7-2 and TRBJ2-1; 10 positions agree with TRBD2. The V gene end was trimmed by 5 bases and the J gene end by 6 bases; junction bases not matched to a gene: 7. Looked up from germline, CDR1 is SGHTA and CDR2 is FQGNSA. This CDR3 has 15 amino acids. In DNA, the CDR3 is TGTGCCAGCAGCCTCCTAGCGGGAGCCGGCAATGAGCAGTTCTTC. Its protein product is CASSLLAGAGNEQFF.